This T cell receptor (beta chain) emerged from a study of long-term antiretroviral therapy in people with HIV. This clone was recorded only once. The libraries were made with immunoSEQ v3.0 at survey level. Sequenced by immunoSEQ multiplex PCR; TCRdb stores in-frame clones only, minus some. The table includes 31,000 or so clones, roughly 95% detected once. Germline CDR1 SGHVS, CDR2 FQNEAQ. This CDR3 comprises 17 residues. The junction had 4 bases not matched to a gene; V was cut back by 2 bases and J by 5 bases. V and J are TRBV7-8 and TRBJ2-2; TRBD2 matches at 14 bases. Sequencing was performed on unsorted PBMCs, taken approximately 6.8 years after starting antiretroviral therapy. The clonotype was recovered from a man younger than 45 with HIV. The CDR3 loop reads CASSLSRLAGGTGELFF. In DNA form, the CDR3 reads TGTGCCAGCAGCTTATCCCGACTAGCGGGAGGGACCGGGGAGCTGTTTTTT.